Sequencing of this T cell receptor (beta chain) was carried out in a study of blood T cell repertoires in COVID-19. Study-wide background: The United States, Italy and Spain were the sources of the acute and convalescent COVID-19 samples. T cells, B-cell-depleted T cells, or PBMCs provided the cDNA or gDNA that served as material.

Original handling: How many nucleated cells were present was estimated from reference gene primer amplification. Assay used: immunoSEQ multiplex PCR; TCRdb lists only in-frame clones, some missing. D and trimming were read from the DNA, whereas the V and J calls and clone size are those reported in that table. The sample lists about 46,000 clones, around 86% occurring once. Germline CDR1 SNHLY, CDR2 FYNNEI. This CDR3 has 14 amino acids. J was trimmed by 5 bases and V by 4 bases; bases with no gene match: 5. The receptor's source is a man between 60 and 75 years old with active or convalescent COVID-19. Sequencing was done on a sample of peripheral blood. The V and J genes are TRBV2 and TRBJ2-3; 8 bases fit TRBD1. CDR3 protein: CASSGQGAGDTQYF. The CDR3 bases are TGTGCCAGCAGTGGCCAGGGGGCTGGAGATACGCAGTATTTT.